A selection of T cell receptor beta chains follows, all from one sample in a study of Tregs in tolerant kidney transplant recipients. Data came from immunoSEQ multiplex PCR; TCRdb stores just in-frame clones and leaves some out. The sample records around 120,000 clones, about 90% being singletons. What was sequenced was CD4+ T cells from blood. Receptors were obtained from a human donor in good health. Both conserved end residues are part of each CDR3. The D gene is left open where the match is weak. Rows may omit the clone size; those that give it use once, few, many or a size class.

d_call j_call clone_size v_call cdr3_aa cdr3_nt
TRBD1 TRBJ1-2 . TRBV7-9 CASSPLDREWLLRYGYTF TGTGCCAGCAGCCCTCTCGACAGGGAATGGTTGCTGAGATATGGCTACACCTTC
. TRBJ2-3 . TRBV14 CASSQGGPTDTQYF TGTGCCAGCAGCCAAGGGGGCCCCACAGATACGCAGTATTTT
. TRBJ1-2 . TRBV27 CASSIRGGSGYGYTF TGTGCCAGCAGTATTAGAGGTGGGAGCGGCTATGGCTACACCTTC
. TRBJ1-5 . TRBV15 CATSRDQPRPNQPQHF TGTGCCACCAGCAGAGACCAGCCACGTCCTAATCAGCCCCAGCATTTT
. TRBJ2-6 . TRBV12-5 CASGLVTPLRANVLTF TGTGCTAGTGGTTTGGTAACGCCTCTGAGGGCCAACGTCCTGACTTTC
. TRBJ2-5 . TRBV18 CASSRLAGETQYF TGTGCCAGCTCCCGTCTAGCCGGGGAGACCCAGTACTTC
. TRBJ1-2 . TRBV5-6 CASSLGRNYGYTF TGTGCCAGCAGCTTGGGACGGAACTATGGCTACACCTTC
TRBD2 TRBJ2-5 . TRBV11-2 CASRGVWERGLQETQYF TGTGCCAGCAGAGGGGTATGGGAGCGGGGACTCCAAGAGACCCAGTACTTC
. TRBJ1-4 . TRBV29-1 CSVKGGAEGRKLFF TGCAGCGTCAAAGGGGGTGCAGAAGGGCGAAAACTGTTTTTT
. TRBJ2-7 . TRBV18 CASSPRRDEQYF TGTGCCAGCTCACCACGTAGGGACGAGCAGTACTTC
. TRBJ1-1 . TRBV9 CASSAQLGRTEAFF TGTGCCAGCAGCGCCCAATTGGGGCGCACTGAAGCTTTCTTT
. TRBJ1-2 . TRBV28 CASIRGAGANYGYTF TGTGCCAGCATTCGAGGGGCAGGGGCTAACTATGGCTACACCTTC
. TRBJ1-5 . TRBV5-1 CASSLGGGNQPQHF TGCGCCAGCAGCTTGGGAGGGGGGAATCAGCCCCAGCATTTT
TRBD1 TRBJ1-1 . TRBV9 CASSAFLTGDINTEAFF TGTGCCAGCAGCGCGTTTCTTACAGGGGACATTAACACTGAAGCTTTCTTT
TRBD1 TRBJ1-4 . TRBV19 CASSIGGTVATNEKLFF TGTGCCAGTAGTATCGGAGGGACAGTTGCAACTAATGAAAAACTGTTTTTT
TRBD2 TRBJ2-1 . TRBV28 CASSTGTSGTGGQFF TGTGCCAGCAGTACCGGGACTAGCGGGACCGGAGGGCAGTTCTTC
. TRBJ2-4 . TRBV6-5 CASSYSKGAGANIQYF TGTGCCAGCAGTTACTCGAAAGGGGCTGGGGCAAACATTCAGTACTTC
TRBD2 TRBJ2-7 once TRBV7-2 CASSLEPSGGYEQYF TGTGCCAGCAGCTTAGAGCCTAGCGGGGGCTACGAGCAGTACTTC
. TRBJ2-1 . TRBV19 CASSRLTEQFF TGTGCCAGTAGTAGACTGACTGAGCAGTTCTTC
TRBD2 TRBJ2-7 . TRBV4-1 CASSQTPTSGGYEQYF TGCGCCAGCAGCCAAACCCCGACTAGCGGAGGGTACGAGCAGTACTTC
. TRBJ1-5 . TRBV30 CAWSPNRGGVKGAQHF TGTGCCTGGAGCCCAAACCGTGGGGGAGTGAAAGGGGCCCAGCATTTT
TRBD1 TRBJ2-7 once TRBV18 CASSPRTGGYEQYF TGTGCCAGCTCACCAAGGACAGGAGGCTACGAGCAGTACTTC
. TRBJ2-7 . TRBV9 CASSLVPGQNGGQEQYF TGTGCCAGCAGCCTAGTGCCAGGTCAAAACGGGGGGCAGGAGCAGTACTTC
. TRBJ2-1 . TRBV5-1 CASSLATGRDSYNEQFF TGCGCCAGCAGCTTGGCCACGGGGCGAGACTCCTACAATGAGCAGTTCTTC
TRBD2 TRBJ2-3 . TRBV10-3 CAISETSGRAGTDTQYF TGTGCCATCAGTGAGACTAGCGGGAGGGCCGGGACAGATACGCAGTATTTT
. TRBJ1-6 few TRBV9 CASSVTFSDSPLHF TGTGCCAGCAGCGTAACCTTTTCGGATTCACCCCTCCACTTT
. TRBJ1-2 . TRBV29-1 CSVAFDNYGYTF TGCAGCGTTGCGTTTGACAACTATGGCTACACCTTC
. TRBJ2-5 . TRBV7-3 CASSESTRGETQYF TGTGCCAGCAGCGAATCGACCCGGGGAGAGACCCAGTACTTC
. TRBJ1-1 once TRBV7-2 CASSLSPGMTEAFF TGTGCCAGCAGCTTAAGTCCGGGGATGACTGAAGCTTTCTTT
. TRBJ2-6 once TRBV5-6 CASSLGRPGANVLTF TGTGCCAGCAGCTTGGGGCGGCCTGGGGCCAACGTCCTGACTTTC
. TRBJ2-5 . TRBV5-1 CASSLVGDQETQYF TGCGCCAGCAGCTTGGTCGGGGATCAAGAGACCCAGTACTTC
TRBD1 TRBJ2-2 . TRBV11-3 CASSLEGRSGQKNTGELFF TGTGCCAGCAGCTTAGAGGGTCGATCGGGACAGAAGAACACCGGGGAGCTGTTTTTT
TRBD1 TRBJ1-6 . TRBV6-1 CASSEWDREIYNSPLHF TGTGCCAGCAGTGAATGGGACAGAGAGATCTATAATTCACCCCTCCACTTT
. TRBJ1-5 . TRBV19 CASSKGGLSNQPQHF TGTGCCAGTAGTAAGGGGGGGCTTAGCAATCAGCCCCAGCATTTT
. TRBJ1-5 . TRBV11-2 CASSLGSNQPQHF TGTGCCAGCAGCTTAGGAAGCAATCAGCCCCAGCATTTT
. TRBJ2-7 . TRBV11-2 CASSLLYEQYF TGTGCCAGCAGCTTACTGTACGAGCAGTACTTC
. TRBJ1-3 . TRBV5-1 CASSSNPNFSSGNTIYF TGCGCCAGCAGCTCGAACCCCAATTTCAGCTCTGGAAACACCATATATTTT
. TRBJ2-6 . TRBV15 CATSSRQAGANVLTF TGTGCCACCAGCAGCCGACAGGCAGGGGCCAACGTCCTGACTTTC
. TRBJ2-3 . TRBV11-2 CASSPRSRYTDTQYF TGTGCCAGCAGCCCCAGGAGCAGATACACAGATACGCAGTATTTT
TRBD2 TRBJ2-1 . TRBV4-1 CASSLTGRGEYNEQFF TGCGCCAGCAGCCTAACCGGACGGGGGGAATACAATGAGCAGTTCTTC